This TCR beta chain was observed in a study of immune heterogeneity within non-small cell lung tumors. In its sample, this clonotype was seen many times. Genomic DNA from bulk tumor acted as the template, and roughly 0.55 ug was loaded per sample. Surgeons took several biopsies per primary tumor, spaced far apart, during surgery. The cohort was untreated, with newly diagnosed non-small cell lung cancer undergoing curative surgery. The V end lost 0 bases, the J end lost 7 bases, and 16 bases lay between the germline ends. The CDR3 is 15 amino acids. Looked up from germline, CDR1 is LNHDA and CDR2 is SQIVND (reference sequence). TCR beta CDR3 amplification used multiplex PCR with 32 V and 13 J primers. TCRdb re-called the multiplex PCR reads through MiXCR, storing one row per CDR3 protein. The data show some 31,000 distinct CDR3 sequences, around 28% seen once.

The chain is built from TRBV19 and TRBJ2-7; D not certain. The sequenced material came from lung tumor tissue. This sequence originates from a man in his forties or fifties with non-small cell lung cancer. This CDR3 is CASSIENRRPVEQYF. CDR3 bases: TGTGCCAGTAGTATAGAGAACCGACGGCCGGTTGAGCAGTACTTC.